What follows is one T cell receptor beta chain and its context. What it binds is not known. Any patient presenting with uncontrolled infection, other autoimmune disease, pregnancy or lactation was left out. The data are from a study of T cells in Graves' hyperthyroidism and ophthalmopathy. Study outcomes and limitations: In the analysis, a 13 V-J model separated ophthalmopathy from stable hyperthyroidism. Most expanded thyroid clonotypes above 0.001 also appeared in blood. Before onset, by a median of around 6.4 months, the model predicted ophthalmopathy.

The CDR3 runs 15 residues. V shed 6 bases, J shed 2 bases, and the junction held 8 bases outside the gene matches. Amplification of TCR beta CDR3 regions was performed using RNA transcripts as template. HTBI primers were employed in a first-round RT-PCR of the TCR CDR3. TCRdb redid the calling of the multiplex PCR reads with MiXCR, one entry per CDR3 protein. The sample lists about 570,000 distinct CDR3 sequences, more than 45% occurring once. The chain joins TRBV12-3 or TRBV12-4 to TRBJ1-1, with 8 bases matching TRBD1. The sequence was obtained from an adult woman with Graves' disease, either hyperthyroidism or ophthalmopathy (not recorded which). What was sequenced was peripheral blood or thyroid tissue (not recorded which). In DNA, the CDR3 is TGTGCCAGCAGACACGTAGGACAGGGAAACACTGAAGCTTTCTTT. Translating it yields CASRHVGQGNTEAFF.